The 32 T cell receptor beta chains presented below share a single source sample, sequenced in a study of blood T cell repertoires in COVID-19. Assay: immunoSEQ multiplex PCR; the TCRdb copy retains only in-frame clones and omits some. The repertoire has under 300,000 clones, 86% of them found once; the top ten carry around 3.6%. Input material: peripheral blood. Source of these receptors: a man between 18 and 35 years old with active or convalescent COVID-19.

Concerning this clone: The junction departs from germline at one end; a sequencing error may be responsible. This CDR3 is CASSPPAEGSVF. DNA for the CDR3: TGCGCCAGCAGCCCCCCTGCGGAGGGATCGGTCTTT. The rearrangement uses TRBV4-1 and TRBJ1-1; no definite D call. This CDR3 is 12 amino acids long. Germline values: CDR1 MGHRA, CDR2 YSYEKL.

This chain uses TRBV10-3 with TRBJ2-5; 9 bases match TRBD2. The CDR3 consists of 12 residues. The V gene end was trimmed by 11 bases and the J gene end by 2 bases; junction bases not matched to a gene: 3. CDR1 ENHRY and CDR2 SYGVKD come from the germline V gene. The CDR3 bases are TGTGCCTCGCGGGGGGGACAAGAGACCCAGTACTTC. Amino acids: CASRGGQETQYF.

This clone was seen only a few times. This sequence joins TRBV6-5 and TRBJ2-7; TRBD2 aligns across 9 bases. The J segment lost 6 bases and the V segment lost 6 bases, leaving 9 bases of the junction unmatched. The CDR3 has 14 amino acids. CDR1 is MNHEY, CDR2 SVGAGI, per germline. The chain's CDR3 is CASRRAGGRSEQYF. The CDR3 bases are TGTGCCAGCAGGCGAGCGGGAGGTAGGTCCGAGCAGTACTTC.

This clone turned up a few times. The chain joins TRBV24-1 to TRBJ1-2; maybe TRBD1 (6 bases). Germline values: CDR1 KGHDR, CDR2 SFDVKD. CDR3 size: 14 residues. Trimming pared 0 bases from V and 2 bases from J, leaving 6 bases between. CDR3 protein: CATSDLGQNYGYTF. CDR3 in DNA: TGTGCCACCAGTGATTTGGGACAGAACTATGGCTACACCTTC.

This chain connects TRBV5-5 to TRBJ2-5, with TRBD2 as a possible D gene (6 bases). V was clipped by 0 bases and J by 2 bases, with 14 bases between them. Per the germline V gene, CDR1 is SGHKS and CDR2 is YYEKEE (reference sequence). This CDR3 contains 16 residues. The CDR3 region is CASSLGSPGEQETQYF. The CDR3, as DNA: TGTGCCAGCAGCTTGGGGTCTCCGGGGGAGCAAGAGACCCAGTACTTC.

The rearrangement links TRBV2 to TRBJ2-5; maybe TRBD1 (5 bases). The V and J ends lost 8 bases and 2 bases respectively, with 15 bases between them. The CDR3 has 14 residues. Germline V CDR1 and CDR2: SNHLY, FYNNEI. CDR3 coding DNA: TGTGCCAGCCGATTACTTGACAGACAAGAGACCCAGTACTTC. This sequence encodes CASRLLDRQETQYF. The full variable domain, with the rest looked up from reference TRBV2 and TRBJ2-5, is EPEVTQTPSHQVTQMGQEVILRCVPISNHLYFYWYRQILGQKVEFLVSFYNNEISEKSEIFDDQFSVERPDGSNFTLKIRSTKLEDSAMYFCASRLLDRQETQYFGPGTRLLVL.

The chain employs TRBV11-2 and TRBJ2-6, with D unresolved. Trimming pared 1 base from V and 0 bases from J, leaving 13 bases between. Germline CDR1 reads SGHAT; CDR2 reads FQNNGV. This CDR3 is built from 18 residues. DNA for the CDR3: TGTGCCAGCAGCTTAGCCCCCCTCTTGAGCTCTGGGGCCAACGTCCTGACTTTC. It specifies CASSLAPLLSSGANVLTF.

The chain recombines TRBV27 with TRBJ2-1; 9 nucleotides match TRBD1. The V and J ends lost 5 bases and 4 bases, in that order; junction bases with no gene match: 6. Germline V gene sequence: CDR1 MNHEY, CDR2 SMNVEV (reference sequence). This CDR3 region has 15 residues. This CDR3 reads CASSQGQGTYNEQFF. CDR3 coding DNA: TGTGCCAGCAGTCAGGGACAGGGAACTTACAATGAGCAGTTCTTC.

This clone was observed a single time. This sequence joins TRBV5-1 and TRBJ1-2; 7 positions agree with TRBD1. Germline-derived CDR1 and CDR2 are SGHRS and YFSETQ. This CDR3 spans 15 amino acids. After removal of 0 bases from V and 4 bases from J, the junction contained 6 bases not matched to a gene. The CDR3 sequence: CASSLARTGPYGYTF. Written as DNA, the CDR3 is TGCGCCAGCAGCTTGGCGAGGACAGGCCCCTATGGCTACACCTTC.

On this clone itself: Sequence at one end of the junction differs from germline and may be a read error. The J gene is TRBJ2-1, the V gene TRBV6-5, with TRBD1 matching 7 bases. The CDR3 runs 14 residues. Germline V gene sequence: CDR1 MNHEY, CDR2 SVGAGI. CDR3 bases: TGTGCCAGCAGTGACTCAAACAGGGGAAATGAGCAGTTCTTC. Protein sequence: CASSDSNRGNEQFF.

The chain couples TRBV6-5 to TRBJ1-1, with a possible D match to TRBD1 (5 bases). Trimming stripped 1 base from V and 1 base from J, with 7 bases between. There are 14 residues in the CDR3. Germline values: CDR1 MNHEY, CDR2 SVGAGI. The CDR3 sequence: CASSYYQGNTEAFF. The CDR3 nucleotides are TGTGCCAGCAGTTACTATCAGGGGAACACTGAAGCTTTCTTT.

Regarding this clone: No DNA is shown, since the ends of the CDR3 on it are uncertain; the CDR3 is the one TCRdb lists. V gene TRBV27 combines with J gene TRBJ2-3; TRBD2, the D gene given by the table, was not confirmed from the DNA. Germline lookup yields CDR1 MNHEY and CDR2 SMNVEV (reference sequence). The CDR3 is 16 amino acids long, termini counted. The CDR3 protein is CASSTSGGVLGGTQYF.

The rearrangement joins TRBV18 to TRBJ2-2, with D possibly matching TRBD2 (5 bases). Germline V gene data show CDR1 as KGHSH and CDR2 as LQKENI. The CDR3 spans 14 residues. The V end lost 1 base, the J end lost 5 bases, and 8 bases lay between the germline ends. The chain's CDR3 is CASSPRRATGELFF. In DNA form, the CDR3 reads TGTGCCAGCTCACCACGGCGGGCTACCGGGGAGCTGTTTTTT.

This clone was seen only once. The chain is built from TRBV11-3 and TRBJ1-3; 7 bases line up with TRBD1. The junction had 9 bases not matched to a gene; V was cut back by 5 bases and J by 5 bases. There are 15 residues in the CDR3. Germline V lookup: CDR1 SGHNT, CDR2 YENEEA. CDR3 protein: CASSPGTENRNTIYF. In nucleotides, the CDR3 is TGTGCCAGCAGCCCGGGGACAGAGAATAGAAACACCATATATTTT.

The genes are TRBV28 and TRBJ2-1; 9 nucleotides agree with TRBD1. In germline, CDR1 is MDHEN, CDR2 SYDVKM. This CDR3 is built from 15 residues. J was trimmed by 6 bases and V by 5 bases; bases with no gene match: 8. DNA of the CDR3: TGTGCCAGCAGTCCGCCGGGACAGGGTGCCAATGAGCAGTTCTTC. It encodes CASSPPGQGANEQFF.

The chain couples TRBV7-9 to TRBJ1-2; possibly TRBD1 for D (5 bases). The germline V gene has CDR1 SEHNR and CDR2 FQNEAQ (reference sequence). Trimming shortened V by 7 bases and J by 6 bases, and 21 bases separated the two germline ends. The CDR3 covers 15 residues. CDR3 coding DNA: TGTGCCAGCACCGAGTGGGGGGGTCGGAGTCATGGCTACACCTTC. This encodes CASTEWGGRSHGYTF.

This clone was detected once. This chain uses TRBV23-1 with TRBJ1-5; maybe TRBD1 (6 bases). TRBV23-1 is identified as an open reading frame with a role that is uncertain. The CDR3 has 18 amino acids. V was cut by 4 bases and J by 4 bases, with 23 bases left in between. The CDR3 region is CASSPMGADSQVNQPQHF. The CDR3 DNA sequence: TGCGCCAGCAGTCCGATGGGGGCTGACAGTCAGGTTAATCAGCCCCAGCATTTT.

V and J are TRBV6-2 or TRBV6-3 and TRBJ1-1, with a possible D match to TRBD1 (5 bases). The CDR3 is 18 residues long. V was cut by 6 bases and J by 6 bases, with 29 bases left in between. Per the germline V gene, CDR1 is MNHEY and CDR2 is SVGEGT. The CDR3 protein is CASSPRAMGRFKHAEAFF. CDR3 coding DNA: TGTGCCAGCAGCCCCAGGGCGATGGGAAGGTTCAAACACGCTGAAGCTTTCTTT.

This clone appeared a few times. CDR3 nucleotide sequence: TGTGCCAGCAGCTTGGGAACAGGGCTAGCCAAAAACATTCAGTACTTC. This codes for CASSLGTGLAKNIQYF. This rearrangement joins TRBV5-6 to TRBJ2-4; maybe TRBD1 (6 bases). The V gene's germline CDR1 is SGHDT and CDR2 YYEEEE. The CDR3 covers 16 residues. V lost 0 bases, J lost 0 bases, and 10 bases lay in between.

The chain recombines TRBV5-4 with TRBJ2-6, with TRBD1 as a possible D gene (5 bases). Trimming stripped 1 base from V and 0 bases from J, with 14 bases between. Germline V CDR1 and CDR2: SGHNT, YYREEE (reference sequence). The CDR3 is 18 amino acids. CDR3 region: CASSLFYRTGSGANVLTF. In nucleotides, the CDR3 is TGTGCCAGCAGCTTGTTCTACAGGACGGGCTCTGGGGCCAACGTCCTGACTTTC.

The gene calls are TRBV28 and TRBJ1-2; unclear D gene. Looked up from germline, CDR1 is MDHEN and CDR2 is SYDVKM. Trimming removed 5 bases from V and 4 bases from J, with 20 bases in between. The CDR3 is 16 residues long. CDR3 residues: CASSPEAANTLYGYTF. For the CDR3, the DNA is TGTGCCAGCAGTCCCGAGGCGGCGAACACTCTCTATGGCTACACCTTC.

This clone was picked up a small number of times. As DNA, the CDR3 is TGTGCCAGCAGTTACGACCAGGGAACCCCCACAGATACGCAGTATTTT. It translates to CASSYDQGTPTDTQYF. The V and J genes are TRBV6-6 and TRBJ2-3; a possible D gene is TRBD1 (5 bases). V was clipped by 2 bases and J by 2 bases, with 14 bases between them. The CDR3 loop spans 16 amino acids. In germline, CDR1 is MNHNY, CDR2 SVGAGI (reference sequence).

This sequence joins TRBV3-1 (or the pseudogene TRBV3-2) and TRBJ2-7, with D maybe TRBD2 (6 bases). The ends were cut back, 3 bases at V and 6 bases at J, with 15 bases in the middle. The V gene's germline CDR1 is LGHDT and CDR2 YNNKEL (reference sequence). This CDR3 contains 14 residues. The CDR3 spells CASSQGGWVGEQYF. The CDR3 bases are TGTGCCAGCAGCCAGGGAGGATGGGTCGGCGAGCAGTACTTC.

This chain connects TRBV14 to TRBJ2-7, with TRBD1 identical over 8 bases. The CDR3 contains 15 residues. CDR1 is SGHDN, CDR2 FVKESK, per germline. J was trimmed by 4 bases and V by 0 bases; bases with no gene match: 5. The CDR3 protein is CASSQETGARYEQYF. The CDR3 bases are TGTGCCAGCAGCCAAGAGACAGGGGCTCGGTACGAGCAGTACTTC. Full variable domain (outside the CDR3, taken from reference TRBV14 and TRBJ2-7): EAGVTQFPSHSVIEKGQTVTLRCDPISGHDNLYWYRRVMGKEIKFLLHFVKESKQDESGMPNNRFLAERTGGTYSTLKVQPAELEDSGVYFCASSQETGARYEQYFGPGTRLTVT.

The J gene is TRBJ1-1, the V gene TRBV4-1; the D is unclear. This CDR3 region has 15 residues. Germline CDR1 MGHRA, CDR2 YSYEKL. V lost 3 bases to trimming and J lost 3 bases, with 14 bases between them. The CDR3 DNA reads TGCGCCAGCAGCCAGGGGAGGACGGGAGACACTGAAGCTTTCTTT. This translates into CASSQGRTGDTEAFF.

This chain joins TRBV20-1 and TRBJ1-2; possible D gene TRBD1, 6 bases. V lost 1 base and J lost 8, with 8 bases in between. Germline CDR1 DFQATT, CDR2 SNEGSKA (reference sequence). The CDR3 runs to 11 residues. The CDR3 sequence: CSARAGEGYTF. CDR3 in DNA: TGCAGTGCTAGAGCAGGGGAGGGCTACACCTTC.

This chain joins TRBV24-1 and TRBJ2-5; the D is unclear. V lost 3 bases to trimming and J lost 5 bases, with 18 bases between them. Germline CDR1 KGHDR, CDR2 SFDVKD. CDR3 length: 16 amino acids. CDR3 residues: CATSDPDPSQWETQYF. CDR3 nucleotide sequence: TGTGCCACCAGTGATCCCGACCCATCACAGTGGGAGACCCAGTACTTC.

The J gene is TRBJ2-2, the V gene TRBV7-6; D not resolved. Germline CDR1 reads SGHVS; CDR2 reads FNYEAQ. V was shortened by 4 bases and J by 4 bases, with 4 bases between the two germline ends. The CDR3 totals 12 residues. CDR3 sequence reads: CASSSRTGELFF. The CDR3 DNA follows: TGTGCCAGCAGCTCGCGCACCGGGGAGCTGTTTTTT.

The J gene is TRBJ2-2, the V gene TRBV6-4, with TRBD2 identical over 10 bases. V shed 4 bases, J shed 3 bases, and the junction held 2 bases outside the gene matches. The germline V gene has CDR1 MRHNA and CDR2 SNTAGT. The CDR3 covers 15 residues. The CDR3 DNA reads TGTGCCAGCAGTGCCGGGACTAGCGACACCGGGGAGCTGTTTTTT. As protein: CASSAGTSDTGELFF.

CDR3 protein: CSSAGGRQETQYF. CDR3 nucleotide sequence: TGCAGCTCGGCGGGGGGTCGGCAAGAGACCCAGTACTTC. This chain uses TRBV29-1 with TRBJ2-5; 8 bases fit TRBD2. This CDR3 has 13 amino acids. After removal of 8 bases from V and 2 bases from J, the junction contained 7 bases not matched to a gene. CDR1 is SQVTM and CDR2 is ANQGSEA in the germline V gene.

In its sample, this clone was seen once. This chain uses TRBV10-1 with TRBJ1-1; perhaps TRBD1 as D (5 bases). The CDR3 loop spans 14 amino acids. Per the germline V gene, CDR1 is WNHNN and CDR2 is SYGVQD (reference sequence). The V end was cut by 0 bases, the J end by 7 bases, with 12 bases between. In nucleotides, the CDR3 is TGCGCCAGCAGTGAGTCGCGGGGGTACCGTGAAGCTTTCTTT. Protein sequence: CASSESRGYREAFF.

In its sample, this clone ranks as medium-sized. The junction departs from the called germline gene at one end, perhaps through a read error. The CDR3 coding sequence is TGTGCCAGCAGCCCTGCGGAAAACTACGATGAGCAGTTCTTC. Translation gives CASSPAENYDEQFF. The chain uses TRBV7-9 and TRBJ2-1; D call uncertain. The germline V gene has CDR1 SEHNR and CDR2 FQNEAQ (reference sequence). The CDR3 runs 14 residues.